These T cell receptor beta chains were read from a single sample in a study of regulatory T cells in long-lasting Graves disease. TCRdb used MiXCR to reprocess the multiplex PCR reads, holding one entry per CDR3 protein. The sample lists about 430,000 distinct CDR3 sequences, 21% occurring once. The sequenced sample was peripheral blood mononuclear cells (PBMCs), obtained when the disease was refractory, from a patient treated with antithyroid drugs. The receptor source for this set is a female donor with Graves disease. Both conserved end residues are part of each CDR3. The D gene is left open where the match is weak. Expanded clones are given a class, and other clones once, few, many or no size at all.

many,NA,TRBV19,TRBJ2-5,TGTGCCAGTAGTAAGTTAGGAGACCAAGAGACCCAGTACTTC,CASSKLGDQETQYF
NA,NA,TRBV6-1,TRBJ1-1,TGTGCCAGCAGTGAAGTAGGGGATCTGGCTGAAGCTTTCTTT,CASSEVGDLAEAFF
few,NA,TRBV27,TRBJ2-1,TGTGCCAGCAGTTTATTGTCCCAAGGCAGGGTTGGAAATGAGCAGTTCTTC,CASSLLSQGRVGNEQFF
many,NA,TRBV15,TRBJ2-5,TGTGCCACCAGCAGAGATTGGGATAGGGTGGAGACCCAGTACTTC,CATSRDWDRVETQYF
many,NA,TRBV6-5,TRBJ1-1,TGTGCCAGCAGTTCGATTGGGGGGCACTGGGCTTTCTTT,CASSSIGGHWAFF
few,NA,TRBV5-1,TRBJ2-2,TGCGCCAGCAGCTTACCCGGACAAGCGAACACCGGGGAGCTGTTTTTT,CASSLPGQANTGELFF
many,NA,TRBV20-1,TRBJ1-6,TGCAGTGCTAGTATCGGACCGTCTAATTCACCCCTCCACTTT,CSASIGPSNSPLHF
few,TRBD1,TRBV3-1,TRBJ1-5,TGTGCCAGCAGCCAAGGCATCCCCCACGGACAGGACAATCAGCCCCAGCATTTT,CASSQGIPHGQDNQPQHF
few,TRBD2,TRBV30,TRBJ2-5,TGTGCCCGTGGACTTAGCGGGAGTATTCTGGAAGAGACCCAGTACTTC,CARGLSGSILEETQYF
NA,NA,TRBV20-1,TRBJ2-5,TGCAGTGCTAGTCCCCGCCCGGCTGCGGGAATGCGAGAGACCCAGTACTTC,CSASPRPAAGMRETQYF
many,TRBD1,TRBV6-1,TRBJ2-2,TGTGCCAGCAGAGCGGACAGGGGGCGACGCACCGGGGAGCTGTTTTTT,CASRADRGRRTGELFF
NA,NA,TRBV28,TRBJ1-5,TGTGCCAGCACCCCGGGATACAATCAGCCCCAGCATTTT,CASTPGYNQPQHF
few,NA,TRBV27,TRBJ2-2,TGTGCCAGCAGTTTCTCGGGAGTCCTCCCTCACACCGGGGAGCTGTTTTTT,CASSFSGVLPHTGELFF
few,NA,TRBV6-1,TRBJ2-2,TGTGCCAGCAGTGAACACGGCGCGAACACCGGGGAGCTGTTTTTT,CASSEHGANTGELFF
NA,NA,TRBV7-3,TRBJ2-7,TGTGCCAGCAGCTTTGGGTCCACTCAGGGTTTGCCCTACGAGCAGTACTTC,CASSFGSTQGLPYEQYF
many,NA,TRBV3-1,TRBJ2-5,TGTGCCAGCAGCCCAGGGGGCCTGCGGGAGGGTAACCAAGAGACCCAGTACTTC,CASSPGGLREGNQETQYF
NA,NA,TRBV15,TRBJ2-4,TGTGCCTCCGCCCGAGCGGCGGGGACAAACATTCAGTACTTC,CASARAAGTNIQYF
few,NA,TRBV19,TRBJ1-5,TGTGCCACCGCAAGCGGGGGCGGTGGGAATCAGCCCCAGCATTTT,CATASGGGGNQPQHF
many,NA,TRBV20-1,TRBJ1-6,TGCAGTGCTAGACGTGGGGAGGGGAATTCACCCCTCCACTTT,CSARRGEGNSPLHF
many,NA,TRBV18,TRBJ2-7,TGTGCCAGCTCAGCCGAGAACTCCTACGAGCAGTACTTC,CASSAENSYEQYF
NA,NA,TRBV28,TRBJ2-1,TGTGCCAGCATGTCCATCGGGGGGCGCGGGTTCTCCTACAATGAGCAGTTCTTC,CASMSIGGRGFSYNEQFF
many,NA,TRBV12-3/TRBV12-4,TRBJ2-7,TGTGCCAGCAGTTTATCTGGGGCCGAATACGAGCAGTACTTC,CASSLSGAEYEQYF